One T cell receptor beta chain is described in this entry. The target antigen is unknown. Unique molecular identifiers were built into the TCR beta cDNA libraries. Input amounts of 1 to 10 million T cells were used. These gave approximately 500,000 cDNA molecules, so each molecule approximated one T cell. TCRdb processed the PCR reads anew with MiXCR; each CDR3 protein has one entry. The sample has around 700,000 distinct CDR3 sequences; approximately 59% are singletons. This record comes from a study of post-analysis software for immune sequencing data. Study at large: Disease trajectories encompassed relapsing-remitting, secondary progressive and progressive-relapsing multiple sclerosis.

Study-level results: TRBV5-6, TRBV5-1 and TRBV20-1 were among five TRBV segments more frequent in patients than controls. When compared against controls, multiple sclerosis patients showed significantly lower normalized Chao1 diversity. Same-batch samples co-clustered strongly by F measure.

V was shortened by 0 bases and J by 6 bases, with 18 bases between the two germline ends. CDR1 and CDR2 from the germline V gene are SQVTM and ANQGSEA. This CDR3 is 15 amino acids long. The chain employs TRBV29-1 and TRBJ2-7; maybe TRBD1 (7 bases). The sequence was obtained from a girl aged 2-10 years with multiple sclerosis. The sequencing input was blood. CDR3 amino acids: CSVEDGRGAGTEQYF. CDR3 nucleotide sequence: TGCAGCGTTGAAGACGGCAGGGGGGCGGGCACCGAGCAGTACTTC.